Sequencing of this T cell receptor beta chain was carried out in a study of OX40 agonist ivuxolimab in advanced cancers. The wider study: Treatment of patients was with ivuxolimab, an agonistic anti-OX40 (CD134) antibody. Broader study findings: The average count of expanded clones was higher among CD8+ T cells than among CD4+.

Clones were sequenced by immunoSEQ multiplex PCR, and TCRdb holds only the in-frame ones, with some missing. Here the sample spans 30,000 to 35,000 clones, around 80% being singletons. In the case of this clone: Its antigen is undetermined.

The sequence was obtained from an adult with an advanced solid tumor such as melanoma, head and neck, liver or kidney cancer. The sequenced sample was CD4+ or CD8+ T cells sorted from blood, obtained in a trial of the OX40 agonist ivuxolimab.

The CDR3 region has the DNA TGTGCCAGCAGCTTGCGCGGGGGGAGCACAGATACGCAGTATTTT. This encodes CASSLRGGSTDTQYF. The V gene is TRBV11-3, the J gene TRBJ2-3, with TRBD2 identical over 8 bases. Trimming took 3 bases from V and 0 from J; bases not matched to a gene: 2. The germline gives CDR1 SGHNT, CDR2 YENEEA. This CDR3 comprises 15 residues.